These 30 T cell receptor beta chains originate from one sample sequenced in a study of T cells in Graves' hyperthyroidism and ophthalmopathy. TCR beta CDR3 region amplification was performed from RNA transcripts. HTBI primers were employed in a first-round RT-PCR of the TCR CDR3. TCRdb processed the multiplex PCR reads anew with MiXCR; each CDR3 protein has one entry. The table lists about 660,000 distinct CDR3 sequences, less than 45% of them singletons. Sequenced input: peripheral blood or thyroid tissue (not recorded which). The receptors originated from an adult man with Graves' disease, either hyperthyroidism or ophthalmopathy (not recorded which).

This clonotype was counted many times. The CDR3 spells CATQTGANTGELFF. CDR3 bases: TGTGCCACCCAGACAGGGGCCAACACCGGGGAGCTGTTTTTT. The chain employs TRBV24-1 and TRBJ2-2, with 8 bases fitting TRBD1. The germline V gene encodes CDR1 KGHDR and CDR2 SFDVKD. This CDR3 has 14 amino acids. Trimming at V came to 9 bases and at J to 2 bases, leaving 4 bases not matched to a gene.

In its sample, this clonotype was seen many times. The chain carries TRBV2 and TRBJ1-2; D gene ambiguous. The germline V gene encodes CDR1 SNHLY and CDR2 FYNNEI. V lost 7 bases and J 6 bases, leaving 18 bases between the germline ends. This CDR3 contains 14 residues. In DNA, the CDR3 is TGTGCCAGCACAAGAGTGAGGAATTCTGATGGCTACACCTTC. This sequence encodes CASTRVRNSDGYTF.

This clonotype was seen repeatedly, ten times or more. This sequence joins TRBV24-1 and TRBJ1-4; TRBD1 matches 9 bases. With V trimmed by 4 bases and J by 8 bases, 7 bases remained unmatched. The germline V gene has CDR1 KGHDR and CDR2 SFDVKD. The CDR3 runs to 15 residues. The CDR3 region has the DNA TGTGCCACCAGTGAGTTCGACAGGGGGAAAGAAAAACTGTTTTTT. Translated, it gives CATSEFDRGKEKLFF.

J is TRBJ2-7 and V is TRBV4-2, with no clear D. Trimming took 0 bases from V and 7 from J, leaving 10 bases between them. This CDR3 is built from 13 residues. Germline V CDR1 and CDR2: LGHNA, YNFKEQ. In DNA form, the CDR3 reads TGTGCCAGCAGCCAAGATCGCACCGGGGAGCAGTACTTC. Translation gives CASSQDRTGEQYF.

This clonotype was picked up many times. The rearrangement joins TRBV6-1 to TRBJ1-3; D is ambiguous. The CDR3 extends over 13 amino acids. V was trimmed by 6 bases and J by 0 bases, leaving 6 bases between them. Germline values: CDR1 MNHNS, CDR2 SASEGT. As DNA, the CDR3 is TGTGCCAGCAGGGAATACTCTGGAAACACCATATATTTT. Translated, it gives CASREYSGNTIYF.

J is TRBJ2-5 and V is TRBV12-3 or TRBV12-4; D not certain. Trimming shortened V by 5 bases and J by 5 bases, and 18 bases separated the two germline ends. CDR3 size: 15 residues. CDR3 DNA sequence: TGTGCCAGCAGTACGAGCACGGACCCGTGGGAGACCCAGTACTTC. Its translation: CASSTSTDPWETQYF.

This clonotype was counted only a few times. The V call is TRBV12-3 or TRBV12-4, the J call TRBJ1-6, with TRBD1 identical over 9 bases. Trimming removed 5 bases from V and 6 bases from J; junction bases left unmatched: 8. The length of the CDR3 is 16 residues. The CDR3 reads CASSHRQTGGNSPLHF. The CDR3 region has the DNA TGTGCCAGCAGTCACCGACAGACAGGGGGTAATTCACCCCTCCACTTT.

This chain's CDR3 is CASSRNRGTYEQYF. In nucleotides, the CDR3 is TGTGCCAGCAGCCGAAACAGGGGGACCTACGAGCAGTACTTC. The rearrangement links TRBV7-9 to TRBJ2-7, with TRBD1 matching over 8 bases. The germline V gene encodes CDR1 SEHNR and CDR2 FQNEAQ (reference sequence). The ends lost 5 bases at V and 2 bases at J; junction bases unmatched: 5. The CDR3 contains 14 residues. Combining the CDR3 with reference TRBV7-9 and TRBJ2-7 gives the whole variable domain DTGVSQNPRHKITKRGQNVTFRCDPISEHNRLYWYRQTLGQGPEFLTYFQNEAQLEKSRLLSDRFSAERPKGSFSTLEIQRTEQGDSAMYLCASSRNRGTYEQYFGPGTRLTVT.

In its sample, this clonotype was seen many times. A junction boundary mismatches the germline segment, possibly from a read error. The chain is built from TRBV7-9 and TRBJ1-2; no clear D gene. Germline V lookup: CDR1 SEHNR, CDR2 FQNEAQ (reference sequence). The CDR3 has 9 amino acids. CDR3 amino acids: CASSLVGPF. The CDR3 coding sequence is TGTGCCAGCAGCTTAGTCGGCCCATTC.

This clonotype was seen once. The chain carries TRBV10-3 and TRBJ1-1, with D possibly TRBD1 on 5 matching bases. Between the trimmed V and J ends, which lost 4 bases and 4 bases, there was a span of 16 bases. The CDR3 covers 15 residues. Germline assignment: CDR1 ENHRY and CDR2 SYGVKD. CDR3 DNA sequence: TGTGCCATCAGTGCTAGTCCAGGGTATGGCACTGAAGCTTTCTTT. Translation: CAISASPGYGTEAFF.

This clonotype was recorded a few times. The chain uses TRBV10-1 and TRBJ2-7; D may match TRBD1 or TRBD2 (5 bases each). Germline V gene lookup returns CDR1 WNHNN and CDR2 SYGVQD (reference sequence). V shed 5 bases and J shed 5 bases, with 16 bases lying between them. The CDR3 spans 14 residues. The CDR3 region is CASSRDPGANEQYF. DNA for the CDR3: TGCGCCAGCAGTCGGGACCCCGGTGCGAACGAGCAGTACTTC.

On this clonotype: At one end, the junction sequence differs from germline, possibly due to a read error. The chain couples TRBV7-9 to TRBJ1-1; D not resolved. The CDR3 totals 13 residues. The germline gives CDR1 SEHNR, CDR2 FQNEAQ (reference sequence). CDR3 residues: CASSRGSRTEAFF. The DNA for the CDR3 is TGCGCCAGCAGCCGGGGATCGAGGACTGAAGCTTTCTTT.

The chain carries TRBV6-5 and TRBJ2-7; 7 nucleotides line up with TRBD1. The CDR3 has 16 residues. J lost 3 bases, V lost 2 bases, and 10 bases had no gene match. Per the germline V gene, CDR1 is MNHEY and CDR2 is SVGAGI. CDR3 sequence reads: CASSYLATGTDYEQYF. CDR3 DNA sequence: TGTGCCAGCAGTTACCTTGCTACCGGGACAGACTACGAGCAGTACTTC.

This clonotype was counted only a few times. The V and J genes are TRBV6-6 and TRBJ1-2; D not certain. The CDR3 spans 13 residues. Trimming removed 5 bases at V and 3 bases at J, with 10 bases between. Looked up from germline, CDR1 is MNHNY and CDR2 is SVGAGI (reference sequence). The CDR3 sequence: CASSKDEDYGYTF. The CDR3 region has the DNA TGTGCCAGCAGTAAGGACGAAGACTATGGCTACACCTTC.

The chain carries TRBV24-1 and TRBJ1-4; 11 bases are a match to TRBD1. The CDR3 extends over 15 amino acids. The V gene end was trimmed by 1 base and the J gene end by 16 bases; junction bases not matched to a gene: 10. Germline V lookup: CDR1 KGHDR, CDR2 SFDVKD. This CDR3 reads CATSDFRDRGDEQFF. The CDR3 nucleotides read TGTGCCACCAGTGATTTCCGGGACAGGGGGGATGAGCAGTTTTTT.

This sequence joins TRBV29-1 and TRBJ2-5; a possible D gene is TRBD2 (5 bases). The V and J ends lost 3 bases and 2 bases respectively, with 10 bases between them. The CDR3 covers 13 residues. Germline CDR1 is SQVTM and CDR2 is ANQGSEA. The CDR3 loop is CSVDGDTQETQYF. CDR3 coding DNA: TGCAGCGTTGACGGGGATACACAAGAGACCCAGTACTTC.

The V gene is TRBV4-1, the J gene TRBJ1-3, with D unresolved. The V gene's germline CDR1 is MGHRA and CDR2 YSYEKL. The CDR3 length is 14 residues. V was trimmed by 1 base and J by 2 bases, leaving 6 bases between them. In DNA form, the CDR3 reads TGCGCCAGCAGCCAAGTTCGGGCTGGAAACACCATATATTTT. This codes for CASSQVRAGNTIYF.

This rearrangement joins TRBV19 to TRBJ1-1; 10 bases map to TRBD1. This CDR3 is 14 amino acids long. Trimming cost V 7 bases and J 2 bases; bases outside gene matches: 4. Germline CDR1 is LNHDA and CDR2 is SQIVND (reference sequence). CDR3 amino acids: CASTRTGGNTEAFF. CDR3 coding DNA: TGTGCCAGTACGAGGACAGGGGGTAACACTGAAGCTTTCTTT.

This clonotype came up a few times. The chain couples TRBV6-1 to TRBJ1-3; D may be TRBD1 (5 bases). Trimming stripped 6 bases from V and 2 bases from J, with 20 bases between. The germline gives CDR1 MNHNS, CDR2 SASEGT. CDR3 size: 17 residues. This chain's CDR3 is CASRPAGFLGTGNTIYF. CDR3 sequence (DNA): TGTGCCAGCAGACCTGCAGGGTTCCTGGGCACTGGAAACACCATATATTTT.

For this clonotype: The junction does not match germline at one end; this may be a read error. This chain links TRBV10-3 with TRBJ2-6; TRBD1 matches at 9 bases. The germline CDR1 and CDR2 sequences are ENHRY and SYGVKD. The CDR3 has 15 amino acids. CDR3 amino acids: CAISEGEGQGETEAF. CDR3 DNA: TGTGCCATCAGTGAGGGGGAGGGACAGGGAGAAACTGAAGCTTTC.

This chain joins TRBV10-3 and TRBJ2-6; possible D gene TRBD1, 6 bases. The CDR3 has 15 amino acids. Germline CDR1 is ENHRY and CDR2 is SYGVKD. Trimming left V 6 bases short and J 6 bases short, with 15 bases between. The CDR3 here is CAISEGQREANVLTF. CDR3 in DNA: TGTGCCATCAGCGAAGGACAGCGAGAGGCCAACGTCCTGACTTTC.

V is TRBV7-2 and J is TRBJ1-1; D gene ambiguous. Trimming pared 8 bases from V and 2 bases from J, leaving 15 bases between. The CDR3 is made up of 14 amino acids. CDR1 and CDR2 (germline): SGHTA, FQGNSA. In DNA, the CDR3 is TGTGCCAGCTCTTACCGCTCGGTCAACACTGAAGCTTTCTTT. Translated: CASSYRSVNTEAFF.

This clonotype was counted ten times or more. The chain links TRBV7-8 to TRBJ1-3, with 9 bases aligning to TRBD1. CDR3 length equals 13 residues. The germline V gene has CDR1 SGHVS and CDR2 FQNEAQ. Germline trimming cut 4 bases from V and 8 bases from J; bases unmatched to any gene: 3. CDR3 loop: CASSSRQGDTIYF. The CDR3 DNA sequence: TGTGCCAGCAGCTCCCGACAGGGGGACACCATATATTTT.

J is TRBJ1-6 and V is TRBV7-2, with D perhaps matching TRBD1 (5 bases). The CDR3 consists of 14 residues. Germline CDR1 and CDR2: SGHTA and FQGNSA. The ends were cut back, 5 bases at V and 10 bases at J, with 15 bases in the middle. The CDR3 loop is CASSTLQAGSPLHF. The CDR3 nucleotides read TGTGCCAGCAGCACGCTACAGGCAGGATCACCCCTCCACTTT.

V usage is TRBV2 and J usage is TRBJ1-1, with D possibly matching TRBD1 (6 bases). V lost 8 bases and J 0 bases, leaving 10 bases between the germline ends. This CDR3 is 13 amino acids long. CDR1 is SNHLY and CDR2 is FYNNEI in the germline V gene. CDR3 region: CASYRVMNTEAFF. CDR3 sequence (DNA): TGTGCCAGCTACAGGGTCATGAACACTGAAGCTTTCTTT.

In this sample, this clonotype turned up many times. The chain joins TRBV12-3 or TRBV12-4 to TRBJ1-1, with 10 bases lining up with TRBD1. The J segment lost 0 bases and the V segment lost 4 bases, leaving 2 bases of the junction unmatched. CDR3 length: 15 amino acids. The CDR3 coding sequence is TGTGCCAGCAGTTGGGGACAGGGGATGAACACTGAAGCTTTCTTT. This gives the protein CASSWGQGMNTEAFF.

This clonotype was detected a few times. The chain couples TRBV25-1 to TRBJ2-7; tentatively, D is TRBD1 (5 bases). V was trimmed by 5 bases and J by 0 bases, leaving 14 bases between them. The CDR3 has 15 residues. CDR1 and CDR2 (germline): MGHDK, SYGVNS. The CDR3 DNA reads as TGTGCCAGCAGTTACGGTGGTGACAGCTCCTACGAGCAGTACTTC. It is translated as CASSYGGDSSYEQYF.

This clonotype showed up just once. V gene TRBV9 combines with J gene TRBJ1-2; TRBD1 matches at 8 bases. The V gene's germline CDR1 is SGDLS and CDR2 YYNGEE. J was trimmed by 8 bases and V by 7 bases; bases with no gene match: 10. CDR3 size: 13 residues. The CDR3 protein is CASSPKQGEGYTF. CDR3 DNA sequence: TGTGCCAGCTCACCAAAACAGGGGGAAGGCTACACCTTC.

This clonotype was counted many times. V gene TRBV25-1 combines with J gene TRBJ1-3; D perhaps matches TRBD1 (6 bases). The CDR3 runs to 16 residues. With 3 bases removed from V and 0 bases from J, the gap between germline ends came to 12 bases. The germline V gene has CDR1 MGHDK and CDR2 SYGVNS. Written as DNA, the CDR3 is TGTGCCAGCAGTGAGGGGGGGGCAGCCTCTGGAAACACCATATATTTT. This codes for CASSEGGAASGNTIYF. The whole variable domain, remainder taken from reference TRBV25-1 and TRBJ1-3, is EADIYQTPRYLVIGTGKKITLECSQTMGHDKMYWYQQDPGMELHLIHYSYGVNSTEKGDLSSESTVSRIRTEHFPLTLESARPSHTSQYLCASSEGGAASGNTIYFGEGSWLTVV.

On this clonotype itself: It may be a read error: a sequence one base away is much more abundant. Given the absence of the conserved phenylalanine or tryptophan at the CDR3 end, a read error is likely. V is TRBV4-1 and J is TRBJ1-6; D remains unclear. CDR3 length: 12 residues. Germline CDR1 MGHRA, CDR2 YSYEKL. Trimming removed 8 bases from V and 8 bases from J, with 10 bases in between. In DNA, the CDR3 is TGCGCCAGCCGGAGTAGGGATTCACCCCTCCACCTT. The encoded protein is CASRSRDSPLHL.